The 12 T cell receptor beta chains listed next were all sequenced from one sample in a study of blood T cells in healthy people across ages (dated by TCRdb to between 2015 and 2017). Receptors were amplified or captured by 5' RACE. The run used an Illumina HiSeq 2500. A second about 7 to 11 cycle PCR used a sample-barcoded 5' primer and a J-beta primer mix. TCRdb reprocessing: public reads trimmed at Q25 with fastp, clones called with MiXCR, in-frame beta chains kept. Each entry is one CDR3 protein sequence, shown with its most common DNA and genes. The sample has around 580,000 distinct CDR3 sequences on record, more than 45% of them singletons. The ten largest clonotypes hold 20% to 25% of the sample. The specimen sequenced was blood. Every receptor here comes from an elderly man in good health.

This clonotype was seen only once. DNA of the CDR3: TGCGCCAGCAGCTCGGTCCCGACAGGGGAAAATTACGAGCAGTACTTC. It specifies CASSSVPTGENYEQYF. The rearrangement uses TRBV5-1 and TRBJ2-7; 8 nucleotides align to TRBD1. This CDR3 comprises 16 residues. CDR1 SGHRS and CDR2 YFSETQ come from the germline V gene. V gave up 3 bases and J gave up 4 bases; unmatched junction bases: 12.

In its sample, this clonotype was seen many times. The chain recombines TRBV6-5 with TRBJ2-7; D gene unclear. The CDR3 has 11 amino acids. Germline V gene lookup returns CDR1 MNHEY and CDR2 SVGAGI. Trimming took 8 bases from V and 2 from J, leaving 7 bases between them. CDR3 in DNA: TGTGCCAGCGGGCCGGCCTACGAGCAGTACTTC. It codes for CASGPAYEQYF.

CDR3 protein: CSAREGTVDNSPLHF. The CDR3 nucleotides read TGCAGTGCTAGGGAAGGGACAGTCGATAATTCACCCCTCCACTTT. The chain couples TRBV20-1 to TRBJ1-6; TRBD1 matches at 7 bases. V shed 3 bases and J 5 bases; nucleotides not matched to a gene: 7. Germline-derived CDR1 and CDR2 are DFQATT and SNEGSKA (reference sequence). The CDR3 covers 15 residues.

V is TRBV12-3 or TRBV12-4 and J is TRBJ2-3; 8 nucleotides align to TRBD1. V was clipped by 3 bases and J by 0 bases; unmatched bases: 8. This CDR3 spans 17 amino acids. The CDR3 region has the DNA TGTGCCAGCAGTTTGGGGAGGACAGGGACTAGCACAGATACGCAGTATTTT. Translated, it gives CASSLGRTGTSTDTQYF.

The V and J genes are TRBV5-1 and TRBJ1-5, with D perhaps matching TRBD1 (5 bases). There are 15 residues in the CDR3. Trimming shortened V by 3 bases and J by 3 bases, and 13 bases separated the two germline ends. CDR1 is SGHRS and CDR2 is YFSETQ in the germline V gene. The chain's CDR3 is CASSWVGGVNQPQHF. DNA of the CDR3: TGCGCCAGCAGCTGGGTGGGGGGGGTCAATCAGCCCCAGCATTTT.

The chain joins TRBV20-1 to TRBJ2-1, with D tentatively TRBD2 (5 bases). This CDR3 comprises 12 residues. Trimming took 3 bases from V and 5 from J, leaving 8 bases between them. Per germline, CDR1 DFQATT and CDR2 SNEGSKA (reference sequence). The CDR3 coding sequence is TGCAGTGCTAGGACTACCCACAATGAGCAGTTCTTC. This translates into CSARTTHNEQFF.

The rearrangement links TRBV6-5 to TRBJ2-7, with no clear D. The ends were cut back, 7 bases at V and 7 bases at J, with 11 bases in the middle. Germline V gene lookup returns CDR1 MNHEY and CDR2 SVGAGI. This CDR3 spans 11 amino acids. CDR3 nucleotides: TGTGCCAGCATCGGGCGGAATGAGCAGTACTTC. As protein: CASIGRNEQYF.

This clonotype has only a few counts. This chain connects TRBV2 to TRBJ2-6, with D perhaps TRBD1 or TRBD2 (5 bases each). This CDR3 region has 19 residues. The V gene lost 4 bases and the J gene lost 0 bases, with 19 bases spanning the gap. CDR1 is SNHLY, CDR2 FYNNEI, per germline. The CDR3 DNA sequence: TGTGCCAGCAGTGGCAGGGCCGTTGGAGGTTCCTCTGGGGCCAACGTCCTGACTTTC. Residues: CASSGRAVGGSSGANVLTF.

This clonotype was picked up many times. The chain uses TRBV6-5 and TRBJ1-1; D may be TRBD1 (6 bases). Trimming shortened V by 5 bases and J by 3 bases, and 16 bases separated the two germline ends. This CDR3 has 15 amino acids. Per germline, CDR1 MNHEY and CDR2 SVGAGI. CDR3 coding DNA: TGTGCCAGCAGTCCACGTTGGGGGCGTGACACTGAAGCTTTCTTT. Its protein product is CASSPRWGRDTEAFF.

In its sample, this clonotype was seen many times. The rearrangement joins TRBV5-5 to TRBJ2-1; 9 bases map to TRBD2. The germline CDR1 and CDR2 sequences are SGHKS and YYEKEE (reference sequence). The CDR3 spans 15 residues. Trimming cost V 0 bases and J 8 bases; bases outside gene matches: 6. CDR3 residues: CASSLESGGKDEQFF. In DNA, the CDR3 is TGTGCCAGCAGCTTGGAGAGCGGGGGGAAAGATGAGCAGTTCTTC.

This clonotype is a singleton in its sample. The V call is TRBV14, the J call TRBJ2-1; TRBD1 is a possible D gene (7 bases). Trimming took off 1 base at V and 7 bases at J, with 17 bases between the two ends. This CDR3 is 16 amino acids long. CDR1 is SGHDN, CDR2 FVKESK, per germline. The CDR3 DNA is TGTGCCAGCAGCCAAGTGCGGGACAGCCCTCGAAATGAGCAGTTCTTC. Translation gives CASSQVRDSPRNEQFF.

CDR3 region: CAIRGATGNSYEQYF. CDR3 nucleotides: TGTGCCATCAGGGGGGCGACGGGGAACTCCTACGAGCAGTACTTC. The V and J genes are TRBV10-3 and TRBJ2-7; TRBD1 might be the D (6 bases). Per the germline V gene, CDR1 is ENHRY and CDR2 is SYGVKD. The CDR3 contains 15 residues. The ends were cut back, 6 bases at V and 0 bases at J, with 15 bases in the middle.